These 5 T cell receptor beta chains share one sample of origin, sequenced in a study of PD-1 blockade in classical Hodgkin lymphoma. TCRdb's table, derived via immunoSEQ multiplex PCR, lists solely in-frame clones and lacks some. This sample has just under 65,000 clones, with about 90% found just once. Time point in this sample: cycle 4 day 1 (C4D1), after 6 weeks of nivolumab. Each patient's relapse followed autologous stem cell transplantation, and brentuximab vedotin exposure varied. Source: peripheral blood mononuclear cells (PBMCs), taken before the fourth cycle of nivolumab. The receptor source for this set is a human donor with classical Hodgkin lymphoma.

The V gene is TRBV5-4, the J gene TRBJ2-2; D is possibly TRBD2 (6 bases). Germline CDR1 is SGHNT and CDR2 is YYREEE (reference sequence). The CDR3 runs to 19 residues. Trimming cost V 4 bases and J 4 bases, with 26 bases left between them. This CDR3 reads CASSSTRFHAGTVTGELFF. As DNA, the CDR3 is TGTGCCAGCAGCAGCACCCGATTCCATGCGGGAACAGTCACCGGGGAGCTGTTTTTT.

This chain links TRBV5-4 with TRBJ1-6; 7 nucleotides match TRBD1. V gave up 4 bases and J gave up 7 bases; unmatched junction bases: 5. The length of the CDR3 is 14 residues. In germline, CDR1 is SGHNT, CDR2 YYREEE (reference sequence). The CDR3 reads CASSIDRANSPLHF. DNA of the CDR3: TGTGCCAGCAGCATAGACAGGGCAAATTCACCCCTCCACTTT.

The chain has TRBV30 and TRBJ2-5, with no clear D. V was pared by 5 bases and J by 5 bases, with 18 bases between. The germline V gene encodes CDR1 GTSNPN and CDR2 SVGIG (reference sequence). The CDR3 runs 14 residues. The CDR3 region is CAWAPTFTRETQYF. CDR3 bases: TGTGCCTGGGCACCAACATTCACGAGGGAGACCCAGTACTTC.

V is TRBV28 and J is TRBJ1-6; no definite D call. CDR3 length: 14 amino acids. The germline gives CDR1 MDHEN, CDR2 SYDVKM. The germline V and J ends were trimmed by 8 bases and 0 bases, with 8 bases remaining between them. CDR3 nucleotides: TGTGCCAGCTATCGGGGCTCCTATAATTCACCCCTCCACTTT. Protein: CASYRGSYNSPLHF. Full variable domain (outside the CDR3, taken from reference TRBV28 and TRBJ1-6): DVKVTQSSRYLVKRTGEKVFLECVQDMDHENMFWYRQDPGLGLRLIYFSYDVKMKEKGDIPEGYSVSREKKERFSLILESASTNQTSMYLCASYRGSYNSPLHFGNGTRLTVT.

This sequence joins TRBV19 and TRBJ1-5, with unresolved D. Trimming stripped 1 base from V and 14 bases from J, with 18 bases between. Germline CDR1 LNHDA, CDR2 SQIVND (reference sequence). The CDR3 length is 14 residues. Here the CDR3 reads CASSIVPLAPLKHF. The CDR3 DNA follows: TGTGCCAGTAGTATAGTCCCTTTGGCACCACTTAAGCATTTT.